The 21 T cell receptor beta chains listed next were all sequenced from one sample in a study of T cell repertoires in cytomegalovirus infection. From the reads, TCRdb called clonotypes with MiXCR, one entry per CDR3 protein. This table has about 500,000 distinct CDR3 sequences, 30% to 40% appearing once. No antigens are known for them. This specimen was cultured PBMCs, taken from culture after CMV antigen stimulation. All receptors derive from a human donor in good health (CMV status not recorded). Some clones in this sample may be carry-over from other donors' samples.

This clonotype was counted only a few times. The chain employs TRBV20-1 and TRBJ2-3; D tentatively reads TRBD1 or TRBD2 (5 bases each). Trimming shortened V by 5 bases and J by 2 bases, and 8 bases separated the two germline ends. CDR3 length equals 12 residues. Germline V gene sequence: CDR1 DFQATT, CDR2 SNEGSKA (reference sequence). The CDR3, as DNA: TGCAGTGCTCCCGGGACCACAGATACGCAGTATTTT. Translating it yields CSAPGTTDTQYF.

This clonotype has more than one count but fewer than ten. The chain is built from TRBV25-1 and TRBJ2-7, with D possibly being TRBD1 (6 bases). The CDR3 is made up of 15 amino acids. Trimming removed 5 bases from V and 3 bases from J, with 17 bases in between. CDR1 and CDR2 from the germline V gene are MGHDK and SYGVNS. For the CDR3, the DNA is TGTGCCAGCAGTATGAGCGGTGGGGGCCACTACGAGCAGTACTTC. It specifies CASSMSGGGHYEQYF.

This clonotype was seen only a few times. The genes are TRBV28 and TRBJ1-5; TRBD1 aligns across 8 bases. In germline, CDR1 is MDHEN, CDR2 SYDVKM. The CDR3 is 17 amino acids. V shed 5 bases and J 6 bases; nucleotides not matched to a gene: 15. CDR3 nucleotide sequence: TGTGCCAGCAGTCCCTCTACCGGAACAGGGGGTGGTCAGCCCCAGCATTTT. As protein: CASSPSTGTGGGQPQHF. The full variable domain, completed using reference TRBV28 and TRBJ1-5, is DVKVTQSSRYLVKRTGEKVFLECVQDMDHENMFWYRQDPGLGLRLIYFSYDVKMKEKGDIPEGYSVSREKKERFSLILESASTNQTSMYLCASSPSTGTGGGQPQHFGDGTRLSIL.

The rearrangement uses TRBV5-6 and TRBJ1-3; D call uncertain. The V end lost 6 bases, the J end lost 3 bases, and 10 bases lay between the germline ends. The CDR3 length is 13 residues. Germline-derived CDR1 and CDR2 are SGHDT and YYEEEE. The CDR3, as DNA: TGTGCCAGCACCTTACAGTTTGGAAACACCATATATTTT. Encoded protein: CASTLQFGNTIYF.

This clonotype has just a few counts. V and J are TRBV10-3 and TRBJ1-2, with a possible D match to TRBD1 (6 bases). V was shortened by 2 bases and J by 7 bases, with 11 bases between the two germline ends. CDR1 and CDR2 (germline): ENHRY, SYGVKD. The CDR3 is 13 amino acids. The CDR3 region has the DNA TGTGCCATCAGTGAGATGGGGGCCGGTGGCTACACCTTC. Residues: CAISEMGAGGYTF.

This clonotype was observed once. DNA for the CDR3: TGCAGCGTGACCAGGAGACAAGAGACCCAGTACTTC. It translates to CSVTRRQETQYF. The gene calls are TRBV29-1 and TRBJ2-5; D is unresolved. Germline V lookup: CDR1 SQVTM, CDR2 ANQGSEA. The ends were cut back, 6 bases at V and 2 bases at J, with 10 bases in the middle. The CDR3 spans 12 residues.

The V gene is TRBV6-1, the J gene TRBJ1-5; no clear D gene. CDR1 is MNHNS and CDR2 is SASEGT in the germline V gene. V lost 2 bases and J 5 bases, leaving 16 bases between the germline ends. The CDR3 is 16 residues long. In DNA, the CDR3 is TGTGCCAGCAGTGAATTTGGGTCTCTTGTAGATCAGCCCCAGCATTTT. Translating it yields CASSEFGSLVDQPQHF.

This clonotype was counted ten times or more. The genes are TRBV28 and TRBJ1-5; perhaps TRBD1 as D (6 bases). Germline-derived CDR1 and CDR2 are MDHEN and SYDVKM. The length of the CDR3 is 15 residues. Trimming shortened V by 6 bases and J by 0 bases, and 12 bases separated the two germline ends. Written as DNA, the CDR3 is TGTGCCAGCAGGTCCCGGGACAATAGCAATCAGCCCCAGCATTTT. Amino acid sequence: CASRSRDNSNQPQHF.

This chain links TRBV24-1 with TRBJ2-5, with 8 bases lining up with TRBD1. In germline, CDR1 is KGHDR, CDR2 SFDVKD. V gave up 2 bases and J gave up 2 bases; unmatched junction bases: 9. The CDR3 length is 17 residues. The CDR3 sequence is CATSDWPGQVGQETQYF. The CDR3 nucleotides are TGTGCCACCAGTGATTGGCCGGGACAGGTGGGGCAAGAGACCCAGTACTTC.

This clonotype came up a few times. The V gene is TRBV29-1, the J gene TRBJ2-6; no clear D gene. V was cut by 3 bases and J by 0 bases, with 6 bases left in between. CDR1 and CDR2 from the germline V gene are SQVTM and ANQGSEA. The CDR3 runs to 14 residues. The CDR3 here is CSVDTDSGANVLTF. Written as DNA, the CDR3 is TGCAGCGTTGACACGGACTCTGGGGCCAACGTCCTGACTTTC.

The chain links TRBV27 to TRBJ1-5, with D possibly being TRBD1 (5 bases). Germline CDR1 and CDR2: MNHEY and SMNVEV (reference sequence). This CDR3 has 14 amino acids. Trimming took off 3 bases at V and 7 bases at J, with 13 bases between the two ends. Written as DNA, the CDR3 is TGTGCCAGCAGTTTCGGGCAGGGTGAACAGCCCCAGCATTTT. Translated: CASSFGQGEQPQHF.

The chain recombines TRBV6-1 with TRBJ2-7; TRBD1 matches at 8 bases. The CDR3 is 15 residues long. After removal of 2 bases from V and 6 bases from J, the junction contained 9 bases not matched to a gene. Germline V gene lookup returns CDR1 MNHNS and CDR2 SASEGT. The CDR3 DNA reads TGTGCCAGCAGTGAATTTGGACAGGGTGCGTTCGAGCAGTACTTC. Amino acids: CASSEFGQGAFEQYF.

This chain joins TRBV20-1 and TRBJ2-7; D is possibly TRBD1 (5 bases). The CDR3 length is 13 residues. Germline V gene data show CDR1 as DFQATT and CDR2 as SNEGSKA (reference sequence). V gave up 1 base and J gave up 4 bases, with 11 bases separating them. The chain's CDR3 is CSARVEQVYEQYF. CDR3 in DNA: TGCAGTGCTAGAGTGGAACAGGTATACGAGCAGTACTTC.

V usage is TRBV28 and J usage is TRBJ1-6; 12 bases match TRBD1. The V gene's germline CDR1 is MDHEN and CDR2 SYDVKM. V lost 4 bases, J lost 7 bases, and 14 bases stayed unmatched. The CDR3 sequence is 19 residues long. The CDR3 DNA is TGTGCCAGCAGTTCCCCAATCGGGACAGGGGGCGTGGACAATTCACCCCTCCACTTT. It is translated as CASSSPIGTGGVDNSPLHF. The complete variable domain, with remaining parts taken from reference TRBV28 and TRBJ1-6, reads DVKVTQSSRYLVKRTGEKVFLECVQDMDHENMFWYRQDPGLGLRLIYFSYDVKMKEKGDIPEGYSVSREKKERFSLILESASTNQTSMYLCASSSPIGTGGVDNSPLHFGNGTRLTVT.

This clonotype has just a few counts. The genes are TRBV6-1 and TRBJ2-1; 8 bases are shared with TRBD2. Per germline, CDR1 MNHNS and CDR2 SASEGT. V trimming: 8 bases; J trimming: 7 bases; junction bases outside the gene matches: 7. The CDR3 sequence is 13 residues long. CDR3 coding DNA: TGTGCCAGCGACCATAGCGGGACGAATGAGCAGTTCTTC. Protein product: CASDHSGTNEQFF.

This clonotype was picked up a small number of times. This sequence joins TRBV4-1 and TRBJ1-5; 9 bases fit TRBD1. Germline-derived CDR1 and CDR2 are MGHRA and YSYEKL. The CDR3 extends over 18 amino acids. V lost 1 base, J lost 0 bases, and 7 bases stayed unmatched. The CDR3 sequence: CASSQGTGARGSNQPQHF. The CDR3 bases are TGCGCCAGCAGCCAAGGGACAGGGGCGCGGGGTAGCAATCAGCCCCAGCATTTT.

CDR3 loop: CASSESWDRRTGSSYNEQFF. CDR3 DNA: TGTGCCAGCAGTGAATCGTGGGACAGGCGTACGGGAAGCTCCTACAATGAGCAGTTCTTC. V is TRBV25-1 and J is TRBJ2-1; 8 bases fit TRBD1. V shed 1 base, J shed 0 bases, and the junction held 14 bases outside the gene matches. The V gene's germline CDR1 is MGHDK and CDR2 SYGVNS. The CDR3 is made up of 20 amino acids. The whole variable domain, remainder taken from reference TRBV25-1 and TRBJ2-1, is EADIYQTPRYLVIGTGKKITLECSQTMGHDKMYWYQQDPGMELHLIHYSYGVNSTEKGDLSSESTVSRIRTEHFPLTLESARPSHTSQYLCASSESWDRRTGSSYNEQFFGPGTRLTVL.

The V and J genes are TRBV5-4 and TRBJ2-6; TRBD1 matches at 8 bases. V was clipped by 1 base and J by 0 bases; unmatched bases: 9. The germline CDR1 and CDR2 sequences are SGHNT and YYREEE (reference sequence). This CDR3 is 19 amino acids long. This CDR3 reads CASSLFTGTGDSGANVLTF. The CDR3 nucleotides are TGTGCCAGCAGCTTGTTCACCGGGACAGGAGACTCTGGGGCCAACGTCCTGACTTTC.

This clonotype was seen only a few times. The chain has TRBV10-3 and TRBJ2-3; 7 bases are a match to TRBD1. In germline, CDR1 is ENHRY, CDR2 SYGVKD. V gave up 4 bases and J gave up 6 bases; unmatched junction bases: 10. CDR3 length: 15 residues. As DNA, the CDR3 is TGTGCCATCAGTGCGTCGACAGGGTCGTCTGATACGCAGTATTTT. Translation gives CAISASTGSSDTQYF.

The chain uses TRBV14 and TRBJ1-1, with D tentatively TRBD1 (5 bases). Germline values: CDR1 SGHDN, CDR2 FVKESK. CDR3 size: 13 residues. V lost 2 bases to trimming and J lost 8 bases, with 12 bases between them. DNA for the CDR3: TGTGCCAGCAGCCAATTCGGGCAGGGCGAAGCTTTCTTT. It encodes CASSQFGQGEAFF.

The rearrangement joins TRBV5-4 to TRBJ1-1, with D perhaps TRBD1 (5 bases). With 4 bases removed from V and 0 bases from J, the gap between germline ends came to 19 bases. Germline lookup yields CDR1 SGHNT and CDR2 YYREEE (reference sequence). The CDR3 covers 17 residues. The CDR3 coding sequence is TGTGCCAGCAGCCCTAAGGGCAGGGAAAATATGAACACTGAAGCTTTCTTT. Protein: CASSPKGRENMNTEAFF.